Following are 27 T cell receptor beta chains from one sample sequenced in a study of cytomegalovirus exposure and HLA in healthy donors (dated by TCRdb to about 2017). Libraries were constructed by the immunoSEQ multiplex PCR assay. A mixture of 60 forward primers for TCR Vbeta segments and 13 reverse primers for TCR Jbeta segments was used in the multiplex PCR. TCRdb's version of the immuneACCESS table is confined to in-frame rearrangements and falls short of the full clone set. An unresolved V gene accounts for under half of the shortfall where checked; the remainder is of unknown origin. In all, the sample holds about 190,000 clones, and 70% to 75% of those were seen once. The ten biggest clones cover about 4.4% of the sample. Sequencing was carried out using PBMCs. Receptors were obtained from a man aged 25 to 45 in good health and CMV-seropositive.

The rearrangement links TRBV27 to TRBJ2-1; 7 positions agree with TRBD2. CDR3 length: 16 residues. V gave up 5 bases and J gave up 3 bases; unmatched junction bases: 10. Germline V gene data show CDR1 as MNHEY and CDR2 as SMNVEV (reference sequence). CDR3 nucleotide sequence: TGTGCCAGCAGTCCGCCGAGGGGCGGGAGCTACAATGAGCAGTTCTTC. It is translated as CASSPPRGGSYNEQFF.

The genes are TRBV5-6 and TRBJ2-7; a weak D match, TRBD1 (5 bases). Between the trimmed V and J ends, which lost 1 base and 1 base, there was a span of 12 bases. CDR3 length: 15 amino acids. Per the germline V gene, CDR1 is SGHDT and CDR2 is YYEEEE. The CDR3 DNA reads TGTGCCAGCAGCTTGTGGGGCCCAGGGTCCTACGAGCAGTACTTC. This sequence encodes CASSLWGPGSYEQYF.

The chain combines TRBV25-1 with TRBJ1-2; 7 bases agree with TRBD1. The CDR3 runs to 15 residues. The junction had 9 bases not matched to a gene; V was cut back by 4 bases and J by 4 bases. Germline V gene lookup returns CDR1 MGHDK and CDR2 SYGVNS. CDR3 in DNA: TGTGCCAGCAGTGCTGACAGGGACGGCCGCTATGGCTACACCTTC. It yields the protein CASSADRDGRYGYTF.

The chain joins TRBV9 to TRBJ1-2; D is undetermined. The CDR3 is 14 amino acids. Germline loops: CDR1 SGDLS, CDR2 YYNGEE. Trimming pared 3 bases from V and 4 bases from J, leaving 13 bases between. Written as DNA, the CDR3 is TGTGCCAGCAGCGGGACGCGGGAAATCTATGGCTACACCTTC. It is translated as CASSGTREIYGYTF.

The gene calls are TRBV15 and TRBJ1-2, with a tentative D call TRBD1 (6 bases). With 0 bases removed from V and 8 bases from J, the gap between germline ends came to 16 bases. This CDR3 is 15 amino acids long. Germline CDR1 is LNHNV and CDR2 is YYDKDF (reference sequence). The CDR3 loop is CATSRDKFAGVGYTF. In nucleotides, the CDR3 is TGTGCCACCAGCAGAGATAAGTTCGCAGGGGTGGGCTACACCTTC.

The CDR3 DNA reads TGTGCCTGGAGTGTAGGGGTGGGAAATCCCACAGATACGCAGTATTTT. As protein: CAWSVGVGNPTDTQYF. The chain carries TRBV30 and TRBJ2-3, with a possible D match to TRBD1 (5 bases). Germline V gives CDR1 GTSNPN, CDR2 SVGIG (reference sequence). Trimming removed 0 bases at V and 2 bases at J, with 15 bases between. CDR3 length equals 16 residues. The full variable domain, rest sourced from reference TRBV30 and TRBJ2-3, is SQTIHQWPATLVQPVGSPLSLECTVEGTSNPNLYWYRQAAGRGLQLLFYSVGIGQISSEVPQNLSASRPQDRQFILSSKKLLLSDSGFYLCAWSVGVGNPTDTQYFGPGTRLTVL.

The rearrangement joins TRBV6-5 to TRBJ1-2; D remains ambiguous. CDR1 is MNHEY and CDR2 is SVGAGI in the germline V gene. CDR3 length: 14 amino acids. Deletions cut 7 bases from V and 4 bases from J, with 16 bases between. CDR3 nucleotide sequence: TGTGCCAGCATGATAGGGAGGACTGGCTATGGCTACACCTTC. Its translation: CASMIGRTGYGYTF.

Concerning this clone: The germline gene is not matched at one end of the junction; a read error may be the cause. This chain joins TRBV5-4 and TRBJ2-2; possibly TRBD2 for D (6 bases). CDR1 is SGHNT and CDR2 is YYREEE in the germline V gene (reference sequence). This CDR3 is 14 amino acids long. The chain's CDR3 is CASSGFRESGGLFF. DNA of the CDR3: TGTGCCAGCAGCGGATTCAGGGAGTCCGGGGGGCTGTTTTTT.

The chain has TRBV7-2 and TRBJ1-4; 7 nucleotides line up with TRBD1. The CDR3 spans 15 residues. The V gene's germline CDR1 is SGHTA and CDR2 FQGNSA. V trimming: 6 bases; J trimming: 6 bases; junction bases outside the gene matches: 10. In DNA form, the CDR3 reads TGTGCCAGCAGTCCTCGACAGGGAGGATATGAAAAACTGTTTTTT. This encodes CASSPRQGGYEKLFF.

The V gene is TRBV29-1, the J gene TRBJ1-4; the D gene is possibly TRBD1 (5 bases). V lost 1 base, J lost 3 bases, and 15 bases lay in between. The CDR3 length is 16 residues. Germline V CDR1 and CDR2: SQVTM, ANQGSEA. CDR3 DNA sequence: TGCAGCGTTGAAGGTCCCTCGGGGGAATCTAATGAAAAACTGTTTTTT. It encodes CSVEGPSGESNEKLFF.

The chain couples TRBV4-2 to TRBJ2-5; TRBD2 might be the D (6 bases). V shed 4 bases and J shed 3 bases, with 15 bases lying between them. The CDR3 sequence is 15 residues long. Germline assignment: CDR1 LGHNA and CDR2 YNFKEQ. The CDR3 sequence is CASSRTLGGEETQYF. CDR3 nucleotide sequence: TGTGCCAGCAGCCGAACACTAGGAGGGGAAGAGACCCAGTACTTC.

The chain couples TRBV7-3 to TRBJ2-3; 9 positions agree with TRBD2. The CDR3 is made up of 20 amino acids. Trimming at V came to 2 bases and at J to 1 base, leaving 16 bases not matched to a gene. Germline values: CDR1 SGHTA, CDR2 FQGTGA. The CDR3 region is CASSLFGQGRGGGGTDTQYF. In nucleotides, the CDR3 is TGTGCCAGCAGCTTATTTGGCCAGGGACGGGGCGGGGGGGGCACAGATACGCAGTATTTT.

The V and J genes are TRBV19 and TRBJ2-2; the match to TRBD2 covers 11 bases. CDR3 length: 16 residues. The V gene end was trimmed by 7 bases and the J gene end by 6 bases; junction bases not matched to a gene: 10. Germline assignment: CDR1 LNHDA and CDR2 SQIVND (reference sequence). The CDR3 DNA follows: TGTGCCAGTACCTCAACGACTAGCGGGGACGCCGGGGAGCTGTTTTTT. Encoded protein: CASTSTTSGDAGELFF.

The chain combines TRBV5-1 with TRBJ2-7; TRBD2 aligns across 9 bases. Germline-derived CDR1 and CDR2 are SGHRS and YFSETQ. With 4 bases clipped from V and 2 bases from J, the junction kept 4 bases outside the gene matches. This CDR3 region has 14 residues. The CDR3 DNA is TGCGCCAGCAGCCCTAGCGGGGAGACCTACGAGCAGTACTTC. It codes for CASSPSGETYEQYF. Full variable domain (remainder filled in from reference TRBV5-1 and TRBJ2-7): KAGVTQTPRYLIKTRGQQVTLSCSPISGHRSVSWYQQTPGQGLQFLFEYFSETQRNKGNFPGRFSGRQFSNSRSEMNVSTLELGDSALYLCASSPSGETYEQYFGPGTRLTVT.

Only one count was recorded for this clone. This chain connects TRBV6-5 to TRBJ2-7, with 15 bases identical to TRBD2. Germline CDR1 reads MNHEY; CDR2 reads SVGAGI. Losses at the gene ends were 6 bases for V and 9 bases for J; bases not matched to a gene: 6. The CDR3 spans 14 residues. CDR3 in DNA: TGTGCCAGCAGACCGGGACTAGCGGGAGGAGGGCAGTACTTC. Protein sequence: CASRPGLAGGGQYF.

This clone has a handful of counts. The rearrangement uses TRBV2 and TRBJ2-5, with D perhaps matching TRBD1 (6 bases). The CDR3 spans 14 residues. The germline CDR1 and CDR2 sequences are SNHLY and FYNNEI. Trimming pared 8 bases from V and 1 base from J, leaving 14 bases between. In DNA, the CDR3 is TGTGCCAGCGGGGTCAGGGGCTCCCAAGAGACCCAGTACTTC. It codes for CASGVRGSQETQYF.

The genes are TRBV19 and TRBJ2-5; D may be TRBD2 (5 bases). This CDR3 comprises 13 residues. Germline-derived CDR1 and CDR2 are LNHDA and SQIVND (reference sequence). The V and J ends lost 6 bases and 5 bases respectively, with 13 bases between them. CDR3 sequence (DNA): TGTGCCAGTAGCCCTCTAGCACGGGAGACCCAGTACTTC. This translates into CASSPLARETQYF.

The rearrangement uses TRBV5-4 and TRBJ2-7; D is uncertain. CDR3 length: 14 amino acids. V gave up 0 bases and J gave up 0 bases, with 7 bases separating them. Germline values: CDR1 SGHNT, CDR2 YYREEE (reference sequence). The CDR3 sequence is CASSLGGDSYEQYF. Here the CDR3 DNA reads TGTGCCAGCAGCTTGGGTGGAGACTCCTACGAGCAGTACTTC.

The chain employs TRBV10-3 and TRBJ1-5; D perhaps matches TRBD1 (5 bases). The germline V gene has CDR1 ENHRY and CDR2 SYGVKD. Trimming stripped 3 bases from V and 5 bases from J, with 14 bases between. This CDR3 comprises 15 residues. The CDR3 spells CAISDGVGGDQPQHF. The DNA of the CDR3 is TGTGCCATCAGTGATGGTGTCGGGGGAGATCAGCCCCAGCATTTT.

The rearrangement uses TRBV12-5 and TRBJ2-1; TRBD2 agrees at 8 bases. Germline V gene lookup returns CDR1 LGHNT and CDR2 FRNRAP. V dropped 0 bases and J dropped 0; count of bases not matched to a gene: 7. CDR3 length equals 18 residues. Written as DNA, the CDR3 is TGTGCTAGTGGTTTGGTTTCTAGCGGGCTATTCTCCTACAATGAGCAGTTCTTC. This encodes CASGLVSSGLFSYNEQFF.

The chain joins TRBV29-1 to TRBJ1-2; 8 bases agree with TRBD1. With V trimmed by 0 bases and J by 7 bases, 10 bases remained unmatched. This CDR3 has 15 amino acids. CDR1 is SQVTM, CDR2 ANQGSEA, per germline. CDR3 amino acids: CSVEDPDRGRFGYTF. In nucleotides, the CDR3 is TGCAGCGTTGAAGACCCAGACAGGGGACGGTTTGGCTACACCTTC. The whole variable domain, remainder taken from reference TRBV29-1 and TRBJ1-2, is SAVISQKPSRDICQRGTSLTIQCQVDSQVTMMFWYRQQPGQSLTLIATANQGSEATYESGFVIDKFPISRPNLTFSTLTVSNMSPEDSSIYLCSVEDPDRGRFGYTFGSGTRLTVV.

The CDR3: CAWSDPLQEGEAFF. The CDR3 nucleotides read TGTGCCTGGAGTGACCCTTTACAGGAAGGTGAAGCTTTCTTT. J is TRBJ1-1 and V is TRBV30; weak D call: TRBD1 (5 bases). CDR3 size: 14 residues. V lost 1 base, J lost 7 bases, and 16 bases lay in between. Germline CDR1 is GTSNPN and CDR2 is SVGIG (reference sequence).

This chain connects TRBV12-5 to TRBJ2-2; 8 bases align to TRBD1. The J segment lost 5 bases and the V segment lost 6 bases, leaving 11 bases of the junction unmatched. Germline CDR1 reads LGHNT; CDR2 reads FRNRAP. The CDR3 is made up of 16 amino acids. CDR3 sequence (DNA): TGTGCTAGTGGGATGATGGACAGGGCGGATACCGGGGAGCTGTTTTTT. This encodes CASGMMDRADTGELFF.

This clone was observed once. The chain uses TRBV29-1 and TRBJ1-3; D is undetermined. The germline V gene encodes CDR1 SQVTM and CDR2 ANQGSEA. The CDR3 contains 14 residues. Trimming left V 7 bases short and J 0 bases short, with 13 bases between. CDR3 sequence: CSALEGTSGNTIYF. The CDR3 DNA reads TGCAGCGCCTTAGAGGGAACCTCTGGAAACACCATATATTTT. Looking up the rest from reference TRBV29-1 and TRBJ1-3 gives the full variable domain: SAVISQKPSRDICQRGTSLTIQCQVDSQVTMMFWYRQQPGQSLTLIATANQGSEATYESGFVIDKFPISRPNLTFSTLTVSNMSPEDSSIYLCSALEGTSGNTIYFGEGSWLTVV.

This chain uses TRBV14 with TRBJ2-5, with a tentative D call TRBD2 (6 bases). Germline V gives CDR1 SGHDN, CDR2 FVKESK. Between the trimmed V and J ends, which lost 3 bases and 1 base, there was a span of 18 bases. The CDR3 loop spans 17 amino acids. The CDR3: CASSQVGLISSQETQYF. The CDR3 region has the DNA TGTGCCAGCAGCCAGGTCGGACTAATTAGTTCCCAAGAGACCCAGTACTTC.

The J gene is TRBJ2-2, the V gene TRBV5-6; 8 bases line up with TRBD2. CDR1 is SGHDT and CDR2 is YYEEEE in the germline V gene. The V segment lost 4 bases and the J segment 2 bases; nucleotides outside the gene matches: 7. The CDR3 loop spans 16 amino acids. The CDR3 here is CASSPLGRVNTGELFF. The CDR3 DNA reads as TGTGCCAGCAGCCCCCTCGGGAGGGTCAACACCGGGGAGCTGTTTTTT.

The J gene is TRBJ2-7, the V gene TRBV7-2, with TRBD1 identical over 7 bases. V lost 4 bases to trimming and J lost 3 bases; unmatched junction nucleotides: 9. Germline V gene lookup returns CDR1 SGHTA and CDR2 FQGNSA. The CDR3 is 15 amino acids. CDR3 sequence: CASSYDPPGGYEQYF. CDR3 coding DNA: TGTGCCAGCAGCTACGACCCTCCAGGGGGCTACGAGCAGTACTTC.